This T cell receptor beta chain was sequenced in a study of identifying expanded T cells in peripheral blood. Study-level findings and limits: Across healthy donors, higher total template counts meant significantly greater two-week count variance.

Sequencing was performed with immunoSEQ multiplex PCR; in TCRdb, only in-frame clones are kept and a portion is missing. This sample has 130,000 or so clones, with about four fifths found just once. Germline CDR1 and CDR2: MNHNY and SVGAGI (reference sequence). CDR3 size: 15 residues. V shed 6 bases and J shed 0 bases, with 14 bases lying between them. Turning to this clone: Its antigen is currently unknown.

The TCR sequence derives from a person between 18 and 75 years old in good health. The chain joins TRBV6-6 to TRBJ1-1; D is unresolved. What was sequenced was blood. Written as DNA, the CDR3 is TGTGCCAGCAGCCCCCGGTGGCAGCTGAACACTGAAGCTTTCTTT. Amino acids: CASSPRWQLNTEAFF.